The 6 T cell receptor beta chains below were found in one sample sequenced in a study of blood T cell repertoires in COVID-19. TCRdb's copy holds only in-frame clones and misses some; the assay was immunoSEQ multiplex PCR. The table lists tens of thousands of clones, roughly 80% of them singletons, with approximately 18% in the top ten. Specimen: peripheral blood. The receptors come from a human donor in a cohort sampled during active COVID-19.

V is TRBV9 and J is TRBJ1-6; TRBD1 matches at 7 bases. Germline assignment: CDR1 SGDLS and CDR2 YYNGEE. This CDR3 has 16 residues. The J segment lost 6 bases and the V segment lost 2 bases, leaving 8 bases of the junction unmatched. The CDR3: CASSVMGRQGNSPLHF. The CDR3 DNA sequence: TGTGCCAGCAGCGTTATGGGGAGACAGGGTAATTCACCCCTCCACTTT.

The rearrangement links TRBV2 to TRBJ1-1, with D tentatively TRBD1 (5 bases). CDR1 is SNHLY, CDR2 FYNNEI, per germline. This CDR3 region has 13 residues. V dropped 2 bases and J dropped 4 bases, with 8 bases sitting between them. CDR3 DNA: TGTGCCAGCAGTGAATCGGGGGGCACTGAAGCTTTCTTT. It yields the protein CASSESGGTEAFF.

This clone has just one count. The rearrangement joins TRBV7-8 to TRBJ1-3; 7 nucleotides match TRBD1. The CDR3 has 14 residues. From germline, CDR1 is SGHVS and CDR2 FQNEAQ. V gave up 6 bases and J gave up 3 bases; unmatched junction bases: 5. This chain's CDR3 is CASSPGTVGNTIYF. The CDR3 DNA reads TGTGCCAGCAGTCCCGGGACAGTTGGAAACACCATATATTTT.

The CDR3 coding sequence is TGTGCCAGCAGTGAAATTTGGGCTGACGACGAGCAGTACTTC. Translation gives CASSEIWADDEQYF. This chain joins TRBV6-1 and TRBJ2-7, with D unresolved. Per germline, CDR1 MNHNS and CDR2 SASEGT. V was clipped by 2 bases and J by 5 bases, with 13 bases between them. The CDR3 is made up of 14 amino acids.

This chain links TRBV19 with TRBJ2-3, with TRBD1 identical over 8 bases. Germline assignment: CDR1 LNHDA and CDR2 SQIVND (reference sequence). The CDR3 contains 15 residues. J lost 1 base, V lost 6 bases, and 6 bases had no gene match. The CDR3 region is CASRPDREGTDTQYF. CDR3 in DNA: TGTGCCAGTAGACCGGACAGGGAAGGCACAGATACGCAGTATTTT.

This clone was recorded once. The chain combines TRBV27 with TRBJ2-7, with D maybe TRBD1 (5 bases). The V gene's germline CDR1 is MNHEY and CDR2 SMNVEV (reference sequence). Deletions cut 2 bases from V and 5 bases from J, with 16 bases between. This CDR3 has 15 residues. CDR3 DNA sequence: TGTGCCAGCAGTTTAATTGGCAGGGTCTTCCACGAGCAGTACTTC. Protein: CASSLIGRVFHEQYF.